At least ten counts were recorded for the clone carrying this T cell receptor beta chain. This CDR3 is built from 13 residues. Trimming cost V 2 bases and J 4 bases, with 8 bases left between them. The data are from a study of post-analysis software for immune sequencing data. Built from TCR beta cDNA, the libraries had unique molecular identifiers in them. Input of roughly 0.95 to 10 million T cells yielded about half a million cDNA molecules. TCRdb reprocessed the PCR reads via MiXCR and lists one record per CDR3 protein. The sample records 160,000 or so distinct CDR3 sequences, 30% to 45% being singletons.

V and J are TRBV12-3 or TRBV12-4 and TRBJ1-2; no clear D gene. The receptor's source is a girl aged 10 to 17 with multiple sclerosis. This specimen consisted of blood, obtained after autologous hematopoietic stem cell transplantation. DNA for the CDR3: TGTGCCAGCAGTTTACAGGTCCTCTATGGCTACACCTTC. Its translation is CASSLQVLYGYTF.